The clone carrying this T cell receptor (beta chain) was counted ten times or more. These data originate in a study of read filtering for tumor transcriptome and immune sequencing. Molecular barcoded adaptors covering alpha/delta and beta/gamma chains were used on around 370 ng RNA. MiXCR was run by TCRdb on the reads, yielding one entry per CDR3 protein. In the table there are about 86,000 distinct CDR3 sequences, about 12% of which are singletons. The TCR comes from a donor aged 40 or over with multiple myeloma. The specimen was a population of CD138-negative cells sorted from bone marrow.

For the CDR3, the DNA is TGTGCCAGCAGCCGCTTACAGGGAACTAGCACAGATACGCAGTATTTT. Amino acids: CASSRLQGTSTDTQYF. This chain joins TRBV7-9 and TRBJ2-3; tentatively, D is TRBD1 (6 bases). This CDR3 contains 16 residues. The germline V and J ends were trimmed by 5 bases and 0 bases, with 15 bases remaining between them. Germline V gene sequence: CDR1 SEHNR, CDR2 FQNEAQ (reference sequence).